The 24 T cell receptor beta chains reported below all come from one sample, sequenced in a study of brain metastases from non-small cell lung cancer (dated by TCRdb to between 2018 and 2021). The method was the immunoSEQ multiplex PCR assay. Here the immuneACCESS table is served through TCRdb, limited to in-frame sequences with V and J called. Missing clones are a known gap in these copies; in checked studies unresolved V genes cover under half, and the rest lacks a known reason. This sample gives a few thousand clones in total; about four fifths of them show up just once. The ten top clones hold about 9.1% of the sample. Sequencing used tumor-adjacent normal tissue. Receptors originate from a donor at least 40 years old with non-small cell lung cancer.

The CDR3 nucleotides read TGTGCCACCCTGGGACTTCGGCCCGGGGAGCTGTTTTTT. Translation gives CATLGLRPGELFF. The chain carries TRBV27 and TRBJ2-2, with D possibly being TRBD2 (6 bases). The V end lost 10 bases, the J end lost 6 bases, and 15 bases lay between the germline ends. The germline CDR1 and CDR2 sequences are MNHEY and SMNVEV (reference sequence). The CDR3 covers 13 residues.

This sequence joins TRBV5-1 and TRBJ1-5, with TRBD1 matching 8 bases. J was trimmed by 0 bases and V by 4 bases; bases with no gene match: 6. Per germline, CDR1 SGHRS and CDR2 YFSETQ. The CDR3 spans 16 residues. CDR3: CASSLGQGHSNQPQHF. The CDR3 DNA sequence: TGCGCCAGCAGCCTCGGACAGGGCCATAGCAATCAGCCCCAGCATTTT.

In this sample, this clone turned up once. The chain couples TRBV27 to TRBJ2-3; D unresolved. Germline CDR1 reads MNHEY; CDR2 reads SMNVEV (reference sequence). The ends were cut back, 2 bases at V and 5 bases at J, with 14 bases in the middle. This CDR3 contains 15 residues. The CDR3: CASSLGKSVGDTQYF. The CDR3 region has the DNA TGTGCCAGCAGTTTAGGAAAGAGTGTGGGAGATACGCAGTATTTT.

The rearrangement links TRBV6-4 to TRBJ1-6, with TRBD1 matching 8 bases. The germline V gene encodes CDR1 MRHNA and CDR2 SNTAGT. The V and J ends lost 3 bases and 7 bases, in that order; junction bases with no gene match: 2. This CDR3 region has 14 residues. The CDR3 DNA sequence: TGTGCCAGCAGTGAAGGACAGGGAAATTCACCCCTCCACTTT. It yields the protein CASSEGQGNSPLHF.

The chain uses TRBV19 and TRBJ2-3; 7 bases are shared with TRBD1. CDR3 size: 17 residues. With V trimmed by 5 bases and J by 0 bases, 11 bases remained unmatched. Germline V gene sequence: CDR1 LNHDA, CDR2 SQIVND (reference sequence). The CDR3 sequence is CASSAASGQMSTDTQYF. Here the CDR3 DNA reads TGTGCCAGTAGTGCCGCCTCGGGACAGATGAGCACAGATACGCAGTATTTT.

This rearrangement joins TRBV28 to TRBJ2-1; no definite D call. Trimming removed 4 bases from V and 7 bases from J, with 11 bases in between. The CDR3 consists of 13 residues. Germline CDR1 is MDHEN and CDR2 is SYDVKM. The CDR3 DNA follows: TGTGCCAGCAGTTCGGACCGAAAGAATGAGCAGTTCTTC. Its translation is CASSSDRKNEQFF.

This clone was counted a single time. The junction departs from germline at one end; a sequencing error may be responsible. In DNA form, the CDR3 reads TGTGCCAGCAGCACCGGGACAGGGGTTGAAACTTTCTTT. Amino acids: CASSTGTGVETFF. The chain employs TRBV5-5 and TRBJ1-1; 10 nucleotides agree with TRBD1. CDR3 length: 13 amino acids. Germline CDR1 SGHKS, CDR2 YYEKEE (reference sequence).

This clone occurred once. The rearrangement uses TRBV6-2 or TRBV6-3 and TRBJ2-3; D may match TRBD1 or TRBD2 (5 bases each). The CDR3 is 13 amino acids. Trimming cost V 0 bases and J 4 bases, with 5 bases left between them. Germline loops: CDR1 MNHEY, CDR2 SVGEGT. CDR3 sequence: CASSYSGADTQYF. CDR3 coding DNA: TGTGCCAGCAGTTACTCGGGGGCAGATACGCAGTATTTT.

The V gene is TRBV29-1, the J gene TRBJ2-3, with D unresolved. Germline V gene sequence: CDR1 SQVTM, CDR2 ANQGSEA. Trimming took off 4 bases at V and 5 bases at J, with 13 bases between the two ends. The CDR3 totals 13 residues. CDR3 sequence: CSVARSKRDTQYF. The CDR3, as DNA: TGCAGCGTTGCCCGGAGCAAAAGAGATACGCAGTATTTT.

The rearrangement joins TRBV5-1 to TRBJ2-7; D is unresolved. Germline-derived CDR1 and CDR2 are SGHRS and YFSETQ. Trimming shortened V by 3 bases and J by 2 bases, and 9 bases separated the two germline ends. CDR3 length: 13 amino acids. The CDR3 sequence: CASSSEATYEQYF. The CDR3 DNA follows: TGCGCCAGCAGCTCGGAAGCAACCTACGAGCAGTACTTC. The full variable domain, with the rest looked up from reference TRBV5-1 and TRBJ2-7, is KAGVTQTPRYLIKTRGQQVTLSCSPISGHRSVSWYQQTPGQGLQFLFEYFSETQRNKGNFPGRFSGRQFSNSRSEMNVSTLELGDSALYLCASSSEATYEQYFGPGTRLTVT.

There are a few counts of this clone. The CDR3 region is CAWRPGTGGFSGNTIYF. CDR3 DNA sequence: TGTGCCTGGAGACCGGGGACAGGGGGTTTCTCTGGAAACACCATATATTTT. This rearrangement joins TRBV30 to TRBJ1-3; TRBD1 agrees at 11 bases. Germline V gene lookup returns CDR1 GTSNPN and CDR2 SVGIG (reference sequence). The length of the CDR3 is 17 residues. The V segment lost 3 bases and the J segment 0 bases; nucleotides outside the gene matches: 7.

The chain uses TRBV10-3 and TRBJ2-2; D not resolved. V shed 4 bases and J shed 4 bases, with 13 bases lying between them. Per the germline V gene, CDR1 is ENHRY and CDR2 is SYGVKD. CDR3 length equals 15 residues. The CDR3 coding sequence is TGTGCCATCAGTGCTGAACGGACCTTCACCGGGGAGCTGTTTTTT. Protein sequence: CAISAERTFTGELFF.

The genes are TRBV3-1 (or the pseudogene TRBV3-2) and TRBJ2-2, with D tentatively TRBD2 (5 bases). The CDR3 covers 14 residues. Trimming took 4 bases from V and 9 from J, leaving 15 bases between them. Germline-derived CDR1 and CDR2 are LGHDT and YNNKEL (reference sequence). For the CDR3, the DNA is TGTGCCAGCAGCCGCGAGGGTTCCTCGCGGGAGCTGTTTTTT. Translated, it gives CASSREGSSRELFF.

A note on this clone: One end of the junction does not line up with germline, which may come from a read error. Within the sample, other DNA sequences also encode this same CDR3. V is TRBV5-6 and J is TRBJ2-7; D may correspond to TRBD1 or TRBD2 (5 bases each). Per the germline V gene, CDR1 is SGHDT and CDR2 is YYEEEE. CDR3 size: 14 residues. CDR3 sequence (DNA): TGTGCCAGCAGCTTGTTTAGAGGGGCCTATGAGCAGTACTTC. Amino acid sequence: CASSLFRGAYEQYF.

For this clone: Other DNA sequences within the sample encode an identical CDR3. The V gene is TRBV9, the J gene TRBJ2-3; D is perhaps TRBD1 (6 bases). CDR1 and CDR2 (germline): SGDLS, YYNGEE. The CDR3 sequence is 15 residues long. Trimming removed 0 bases from V and 2 bases from J, with 10 bases in between. The CDR3, as DNA: TGTGCCAGCAGCGTAGCTGCAGGGGTCACAGATACGCAGTATTTT. Its protein is CASSVAAGVTDTQYF.

CDR3 sequence: CASSSSDRSNTEAFF. CDR3 coding DNA: TGTGCCAGCAGCTCCTCAGACAGGTCGAACACTGAAGCTTTCTTT. The gene calls are TRBV7-2 and TRBJ1-1, with D perhaps matching TRBD1 (6 bases). Germline V CDR1 and CDR2: SGHTA, FQGNSA. Trimming cost V 4 bases and J 1 base, with 13 bases left between them. The CDR3 is made up of 15 amino acids.

The V and J genes are TRBV19 and TRBJ1-2, with TRBD1 identical over 8 bases. Germline CDR1 is LNHDA and CDR2 is SQIVND (reference sequence). The CDR3 has 16 residues. V shed 3 bases and J 2 bases; nucleotides not matched to a gene: 8. CDR3 in DNA: TGTGCCAGTAGTATCCCGACAGGGGCTCTCAACTATGGCTACACCTTC. Its translation: CASSIPTGALNYGYTF.

The chain employs TRBV30 and TRBJ1-4; D remains unclear. This CDR3 is built from 12 residues. Germline V gene lookup returns CDR1 GTSNPN and CDR2 SVGIG (reference sequence). Deletions cut 0 bases from V and 7 bases from J, with 6 bases between. CDR3 nucleotide sequence: TGTGCCTGGAGTGTACTACGTGAAAAACTGTTTTTT. The encoded protein is CAWSVLREKLFF.

A word on this clone: This sample also contains other DNA sequences that code for the same CDR3. The chain has TRBV2 and TRBJ1-2; 7 positions match TRBD1. The CDR3 has 13 amino acids. V shed 8 bases and J 4 bases; nucleotides not matched to a gene: 7. The germline CDR1 and CDR2 sequences are SNHLY and FYNNEI. Written as DNA, the CDR3 is TGTGCCAGCCTTTGGGACAGCATCTATGGCTACACCTTC. It specifies CASLWDSIYGYTF.

The V call is TRBV29-1, the J call TRBJ2-3, with D possibly matching TRBD1 (5 bases). Germline V gene lookup returns CDR1 SQVTM and CDR2 ANQGSEA. The CDR3 consists of 14 residues. V lost 4 bases and J lost 2, with 13 bases in between. The CDR3 reads CSVGRTGYTDTQYF. The CDR3 DNA reads TGCAGCGTTGGGCGCACAGGCTACACAGATACGCAGTATTTT.

The V and J genes are TRBV6-6 and TRBJ2-7; D is perhaps TRBD1 (8 bases). The ends were cut back, 4 bases at V and 7 bases at J, with 23 bases in the middle. The CDR3 has 16 residues. Per germline, CDR1 MNHNY and CDR2 SVGAGI (reference sequence). As DNA, the CDR3 is TGTGCCAGCAGTTCCGCGGACAGGGCGGGAGAAAAAGAGCAGTACTTC. Protein sequence: CASSSADRAGEKEQYF.

The rearrangement uses TRBV7-2 and TRBJ2-1; no definite D call. V was shortened by 4 bases and J by 6 bases, with 22 bases between the two germline ends. This CDR3 has 17 residues. Germline V gives CDR1 SGHTA, CDR2 FQGNSA. CDR3 sequence reads: CASSSPRDRNLLNEQFF. CDR3 nucleotide sequence: TGTGCCAGCAGCTCACCACGCGACCGCAATCTTCTCAATGAGCAGTTCTTC.

The genes are TRBV5-3 and TRBJ1-1; 8 positions match TRBD1. TRBV5-3 is flagged as an ORF with uncertain function. The V segment lost 7 bases and the J segment 0 bases; nucleotides outside the gene matches: 14. The CDR3 loop spans 17 amino acids. The CDR3 is CARPYMGQENLNTEAFF. The DNA for the CDR3 is TGTGCCAGACCCTATATGGGACAGGAGAATTTGAACACTGAAGCTTTCTTT.

This clone has a handful of counts. This CDR3 is also generated by other DNA sequences in the sample. The genes are TRBV16 and TRBJ2-6, with D tentatively TRBD2 (6 bases). Deletions cut 4 bases from V and 0 bases from J, with 16 bases between. CDR1 and CDR2 from the germline V gene are KGHSY and FQNENV. The CDR3 is 18 residues long. CDR3 bases: TGTGCCAGCAGCCTTCGAGGGGAGGCTCTCTCTGGGGCCAACGTCCTGACTTTC. It is translated as CASSLRGEALSGANVLTF.